This T cell receptor (beta chain) was captured by sequencing in a study of blood T cells in healthy people across ages. The second PCR ran about 6 to 12 cycles with a sample-barcoded 5' primer and J-beta primers. One entry per CDR3 protein results from TCRdb running MiXCR on the 5' RACE reads. The sample has more than 700,000 distinct CDR3 sequences, about half seen once. Donor samples were obtained from healthy Caucasian individuals from Russia, aged about 6 to 95. Per-sample PBMC isolation yielded at least 7 million cells. V lost 4 bases to trimming and J lost 4 bases, with 10 bases between them. Germline CDR1 and CDR2: LGHDT and YNNKEL (reference sequence). The CDR3 length is 13 residues. Findings and caveats of the study: The study found more naive CD4+ cells and higher diversity in long-lived than aged donors.

In its sample, this clonotype was seen a few times. Its target is unknown. The sequenced sample consisted of blood. The V and J genes are TRBV3-1 and TRBJ2-5; either TRBD1 or TRBD2 may fit D (5 bases each). This clonotype was sampled from a man older than 75 in good health. CDR3 sequence reads: CASSRAGTETQYF. The CDR3 nucleotides read TGTGCCAGCAGCCGAGCAGGGACAGAGACCCAGTACTTC.